This T cell receptor beta chain was obtained from a study of beta chain features in type 1 diabetes. Findings and caveats of the study: Across all four CD4+ subsets, people with type 1 diabetes showed modestly shorter TCRB CDR3s. Researchers reported that naive, central memory and Treg TCRB repertoires appeared more similar in patients than in healthy donors.

What was sequenced were expressed TCRB transcripts, since all of the isolated RNA had been reverse transcribed. Measured with immunoSEQ multiplex PCR; TCRdb has only the in-frame clones, and not every one. The table has approximately 340,000 clones, about 15% seen once; the top ten hold 0.019%. On this clone itself: Its antigen is still unknown.

Germline V gene lookup returns CDR1 SGHNT and CDR2 YENEEA. Trimming removed 5 bases from V and 7 bases from J, with 12 bases in between. This CDR3 comprises 12 residues. Sequences were obtained from naive CD4+ T cells from blood. The source of this sequence is a woman between 18 and 29 years old in good health. V usage is TRBV11-3 and J usage is TRBJ2-7, with D hard to call. The chain's CDR3 is CASSHSAREQYF. CDR3 in DNA: TGTGCCAGCAGCCATTCCGCTAGAGAGCAGTACTTC.